Presented here are 24 T cell receptor beta chains from one specimen sequenced in a study of Ad26.COV2.S vaccination and SARS-CoV-2 variants. The repertoire was sequenced with immunoSEQ multiplex PCR; TCRdb's copy has only in-frame clones and lacks some. The sample contains approximately 340,000 clones, approximately 84% of which appear only once. Treatment noted: some 19 received Ad26.COV2.S at low or high dose, single or two shots; about 5 received placebo; per-sample allocation not given. Day 63 after the first injection of vaccine or placebo was the sampling time. This material consisted of peripheral blood, taken in a trial of Ad26.COV2.S vaccine versus placebo. These receptors were obtained from a person between 18 and 60 years old who received the Ad26.COV2.S COVID-19 vaccine or a placebo.

About this clone: Other nucleotide sequences in the sample specify the same CDR3. V and J are TRBV18 and TRBJ2-5; D remains unclear. V gave up 6 bases and J gave up 2 bases, with 10 bases separating them. The CDR3 is 13 amino acids. The V gene's germline CDR1 is KGHSH and CDR2 LQKENI. In nucleotides, the CDR3 is TGTGCCAGCTCCAGGCACGAGCAAGAGACCCAGTACTTC. Its protein is CASSRHEQETQYF.

V usage is TRBV5-6 and J usage is TRBJ1-4; D not resolved. CDR3 length equals 14 residues. Trimming pared 1 base from V and 8 bases from J, leaving 12 bases between. Germline loops: CDR1 SGHDT, CDR2 YYEEEE. This chain's CDR3 is CASSLSIRGEKLFF. The CDR3 DNA is TGTGCCAGCAGCTTGTCCATCCGAGGAGAAAAACTGTTTTTT.

Written as DNA, the CDR3 is TGCGCCAGCAGCGCGCAAACAGGGGTCGAACCCTATTTT. Protein product: CASSAQTGVEPYF. The chain uses TRBV5-1 and TRBJ2-3, with 7 bases fitting TRBD1. CDR1 and CDR2 (germline): SGHRS, YFSETQ. V lost 4 bases and J lost 15; bases outside the gene matches: 14. The CDR3 runs to 13 residues.

The gene calls are TRBV27 and TRBJ1-2; D may be TRBD1 (5 bases). The V end lost 6 bases, the J end lost 0 bases, and 14 bases lay between the germline ends. CDR3 length: 15 residues. CDR1 is MNHEY, CDR2 SMNVEV, per germline (reference sequence). Here the CDR3 DNA reads TGTGCCAGCAGCCTCGGGGCAGCCGCTAACTATGGCTACACCTTC. Translating gives CASSLGAAANYGYTF.

V usage is TRBV5-6 and J usage is TRBJ1-1, with TRBD1 matching over 7 bases. From germline, CDR1 is SGHDT and CDR2 YYEEEE. Losses at the gene ends were 3 bases for V and 0 bases for J; bases not matched to a gene: 5. The CDR3 extends over 15 amino acids. CDR3 in amino acids: CASSSPGQMNTEAFF. DNA for the CDR3: TGTGCCAGCAGCTCTCCGGGACAGATGAACACTGAAGCTTTCTTT.

The J gene is TRBJ2-1, the V gene TRBV29-1, with 16 bases lining up with TRBD2. The CDR3 loop spans 15 amino acids. The J segment lost 9 bases and the V segment lost 6 bases, leaving 8 bases of the junction unmatched. CDR1 SQVTM and CDR2 ANQGSEA come from the germline V gene. The CDR3 DNA sequence: TGCAGCGTAAAGTCGGGACTAGCGGGAGGGGTTGAGCAGTTCTTC. This translates into CSVKSGLAGGVEQFF.

CDR3: CASSVARLNTEAFF. The DNA for the CDR3 is TGTGCCAGCAGTGTAGCCAGGCTGAACACTGAAGCTTTCTTT. The chain employs TRBV2 and TRBJ1-1; D uncertain. V lost 4 bases and J 0 bases, leaving 9 bases between the germline ends. CDR1 is SNHLY and CDR2 is FYNNEI in the germline V gene. The CDR3 sequence is 14 residues long.

This chain joins TRBV7-9 and TRBJ2-5; TRBD2 aligns across 16 bases. The length of the CDR3 is 16 residues. From germline, CDR1 is SEHNR and CDR2 FQNEAQ (reference sequence). The ends lost 3 bases at V and 5 bases at J; junction bases unmatched: 3. The CDR3 protein is CASSLGLAGGPETQYF. The CDR3 DNA is TGTGCCAGCAGCTTGGGACTAGCGGGAGGGCCGGAGACCCAGTACTTC.

This clone was seen just once. The chain recombines TRBV10-3 with TRBJ2-1; D gene unclear. V was clipped by 11 bases and J by 3 bases, with 8 bases between them. CDR1 and CDR2 from the germline V gene are ENHRY and SYGVKD. CDR3 length: 11 amino acids. The CDR3 spells CASQNYNEQFF. CDR3 nucleotides: TGTGCCTCCCAGAACTACAATGAGCAGTTCTTC.

The chain employs TRBV7-9 and TRBJ1-1, with no clear D. The germline V gene encodes CDR1 SEHNR and CDR2 FQNEAQ (reference sequence). This CDR3 contains 11 residues. V shed 4 bases and J shed 4 bases, with 4 bases lying between them. CDR3 loop: CASSSSTEAFF. DNA of the CDR3: TGTGCCAGCAGCTCCAGCACTGAAGCTTTCTTT.

V gene TRBV7-2 combines with J gene TRBJ1-1; D gene uncertain. V lost 4 bases and J 6 bases, leaving 12 bases between the germline ends. This CDR3 comprises 13 residues. Germline V gives CDR1 SGHTA, CDR2 FQGNSA. CDR3 nucleotides: TGTGCCAGCAGCTCTGGTCTGGCTTCTGAAGCTTTCTTT. This gives the protein CASSSGLASEAFF. Variable domain in full (rest from reference TRBV7-2 and TRBJ1-1): GAGVSQSPSNKVTEKGKDVELRCDPISGHTALYWYRQSLGQGLEFLIYFQGNSAPDKSGLPSDRFSAERTGGSVSTLTIQRTQQEDSAVYLCASSSGLASEAFFGQGTRLTVV.

The V call is TRBV30, the J call TRBJ1-1; TRBD1 matches at 7 bases. Germline V lookup: CDR1 GTSNPN, CDR2 SVGIG (reference sequence). CDR3 length equals 14 residues. With V trimmed by 3 bases and J by 0 bases, 4 bases remained unmatched. The CDR3 protein is CAWSPTGMNTEAFF. For the CDR3, the DNA is TGTGCCTGGAGCCCGACAGGGATGAACACTGAAGCTTTCTTT.

This rearrangement joins TRBV4-3 to TRBJ2-7, with 7 bases identical to TRBD1. The V segment lost 5 bases and the J segment 2 bases; nucleotides outside the gene matches: 12. This CDR3 has 16 residues. Looked up from germline, CDR1 is LGHNA and CDR2 is YSLEER. The CDR3 region has the DNA TGCGCCAGCAGCTATTCGACGGGACAGTCCCCCTACGAGCAGTACTTC. Translation gives CASSYSTGQSPYEQYF.

The chain combines TRBV6-5 with TRBJ2-7; tentative D call: TRBD2 (5 bases). The CDR3 is 15 amino acids. V was shortened by 2 bases and J by 3 bases, with 14 bases between the two germline ends. CDR1 MNHEY and CDR2 SVGAGI come from the germline V gene. The CDR3 DNA reads TGTGCCAGCAGTTACGTGGGCGCGAGCGGCTACGAGCAGTACTTC. This translates into CASSYVGASGYEQYF.

In nucleotides, the CDR3 is TGTGCCATCAACGCACTGGGGGACTACGAGCAGTACTTC. Translation: CAINALGDYEQYF. V and J are TRBV10-3 and TRBJ2-7, with D perhaps given as TRBD1 or TRBD2 (5 bases each). The CDR3 runs 13 residues. Germline V CDR1 and CDR2: ENHRY, SYGVKD. V was trimmed by 7 bases and J by 3 bases, leaving 13 bases between them.

The chain employs TRBV28 and TRBJ2-7; unclear D gene. The V and J ends lost 4 bases and 3 bases respectively, with 4 bases between them. The CDR3 is 11 residues long. Germline V gives CDR1 MDHEN, CDR2 SYDVKM. The CDR3 sequence: CASSSFYEQYF. The CDR3 nucleotides are TGTGCCAGCAGTTCCTTCTACGAGCAGTACTTC.

This clone has only one observation. In DNA form, the CDR3 reads TGTGCCAGCTCACCTAACACAGGGTACAATGAGCAGTTCTTC. Its translation: CASSPNTGYNEQFF. V and J are TRBV18 and TRBJ2-1, with a possible D match to TRBD1 (6 bases). Trimming pared 3 bases from V and 4 bases from J, leaving 10 bases between. This CDR3 is built from 14 residues. Germline loops: CDR1 KGHSH, CDR2 LQKENI.

Comment on this clone: This specimen includes other DNA sequences encoding the same CDR3. CDR3: CASSVGQGTYEQYF. DNA of the CDR3: TGTGCCAGCAGCGTAGGACAGGGAACCTACGAGCAGTACTTC. The gene calls are TRBV9 and TRBJ2-7, with 7 positions matching TRBD1. CDR1 is SGDLS and CDR2 is YYNGEE in the germline V gene. The CDR3 covers 14 residues. The junction had 2 bases not matched to a gene; V was cut back by 0 bases and J by 2 bases.

This clone has a single count. The chain uses TRBV3-1 (or the pseudogene TRBV3-2) and TRBJ2-1; D is unresolved. CDR1 is LGHDT, CDR2 YNNKEL, per germline (reference sequence). V was pared by 2 bases and J by 5 bases, with 7 bases between. The CDR3 extends over 13 amino acids. The CDR3 region has the DNA TGTGCCAGCAGCCAAAGATCACACAATGAGCAGTTCTTC. Protein sequence: CASSQRSHNEQFF.

This clone has only one observation. The chain carries TRBV9 and TRBJ2-7, with 7 bases aligning to TRBD1. Unmatched junction bases numbered 7, after V lost 4 bases and J lost 0 bases. There are 15 residues in the CDR3. Germline V lookup: CDR1 SGDLS, CDR2 YYNGEE. CDR3 bases: TGTGCCAGCAGCTCTTGGGACAGTGGCTCCTACGAGCAGTACTTC. Translated, it gives CASSSWDSGSYEQYF.

This rearrangement joins TRBV4-1 to TRBJ2-5; D possibly corresponds to TRBD2 (6 bases). The V end lost 1 base, the J end lost 5 bases, and 20 bases lay between the germline ends. CDR1 and CDR2 (germline): MGHRA, YSYEKL. This CDR3 is 17 amino acids long. CDR3 sequence reads: CASSQGIGTRATETQYF. DNA for the CDR3: TGCGCCAGCAGCCAAGGGATTGGGACTCGGGCAACGGAGACCCAGTACTTC.

The chain couples TRBV10-1 to TRBJ2-7, with D maybe TRBD1 (6 bases). Trimming removed 3 bases at V and 4 bases at J, with 10 bases between. The CDR3 contains 13 residues. Germline CDR1 and CDR2: WNHNN and SYGVQD (reference sequence). The CDR3 is CASSEQGAYEQYF. For the CDR3, the DNA is TGCGCCAGCAGTGAACAGGGAGCTTACGAGCAGTACTTC.

The chain uses TRBV27 and TRBJ1-6; D is ambiguous. CDR3 length equals 13 residues. V shed 4 bases and J shed 8 bases, with 9 bases lying between them. Germline CDR1 MNHEY, CDR2 SMNVEV (reference sequence). CDR3 coding DNA: TGTGCCAGCAGTTCGACGGGTTATTCACCCCTCCACTTT. Translating it yields CASSSTGYSPLHF.

The V gene is TRBV5-8, the J gene TRBJ2-7; D is uncertain. The germline V and J ends were trimmed by 5 bases and 5 bases, with 8 bases remaining between them. CDR3 length: 11 amino acids. Germline V CDR1 and CDR2: SGHTS, YDEGEE. CDR3 coding DNA: TGTGCCAGCAGAACCCGCCACGAGCAGTACTTC. Translating gives CASRTRHEQYF.